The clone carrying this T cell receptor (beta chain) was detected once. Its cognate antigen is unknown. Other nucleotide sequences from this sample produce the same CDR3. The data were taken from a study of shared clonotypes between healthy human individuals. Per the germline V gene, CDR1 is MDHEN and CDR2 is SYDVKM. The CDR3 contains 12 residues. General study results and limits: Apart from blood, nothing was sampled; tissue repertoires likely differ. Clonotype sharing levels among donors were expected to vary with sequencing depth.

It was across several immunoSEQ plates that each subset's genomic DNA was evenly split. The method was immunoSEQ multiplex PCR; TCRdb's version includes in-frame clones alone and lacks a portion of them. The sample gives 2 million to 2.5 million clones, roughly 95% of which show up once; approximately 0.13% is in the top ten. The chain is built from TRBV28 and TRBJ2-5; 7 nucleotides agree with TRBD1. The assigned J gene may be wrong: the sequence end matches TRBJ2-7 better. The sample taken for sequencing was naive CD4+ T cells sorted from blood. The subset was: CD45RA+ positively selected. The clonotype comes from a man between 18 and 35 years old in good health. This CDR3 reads CASSLRGYEQYF. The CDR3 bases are TGTGCCAGCAGCCTCAGGGGGTACGAGCAGTACTTC.